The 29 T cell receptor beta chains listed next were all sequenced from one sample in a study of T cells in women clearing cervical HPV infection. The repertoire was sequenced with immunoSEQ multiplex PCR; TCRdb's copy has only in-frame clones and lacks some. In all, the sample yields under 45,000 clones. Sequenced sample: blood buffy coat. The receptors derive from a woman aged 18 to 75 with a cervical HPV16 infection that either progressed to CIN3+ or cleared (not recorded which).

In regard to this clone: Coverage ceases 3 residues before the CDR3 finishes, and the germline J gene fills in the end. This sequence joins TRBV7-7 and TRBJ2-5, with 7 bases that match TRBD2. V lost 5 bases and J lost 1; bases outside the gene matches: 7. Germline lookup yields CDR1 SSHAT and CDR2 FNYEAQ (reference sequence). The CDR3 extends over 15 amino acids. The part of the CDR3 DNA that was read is TGTGCCAGCAGCCCGGGGGGAGGGCCCCAAGAGACC. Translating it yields CASSPGGGPQET. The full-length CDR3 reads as CASSPGGGPQETQYF.

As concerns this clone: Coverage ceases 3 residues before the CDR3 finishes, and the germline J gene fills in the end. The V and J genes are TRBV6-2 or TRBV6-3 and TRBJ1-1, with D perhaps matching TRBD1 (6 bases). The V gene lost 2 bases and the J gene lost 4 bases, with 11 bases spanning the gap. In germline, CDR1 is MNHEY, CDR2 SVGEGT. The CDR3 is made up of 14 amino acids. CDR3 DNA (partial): TGTGCCAGCAGTTACGACTTAGGGGGCACTGAA. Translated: CASSYDLGGTE. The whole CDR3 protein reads CASSYDLGGTEAFF.

CDR3 DNA (partial): TGCGCCAGCAGCCTTAAGCCAGGAGTCGGGGAG. Amino acid sequence: CASSLKPGVGE. The entire CDR3 protein is CASSLKPGVGELFF. The genes are TRBV4-1 and TRBJ2-2; D is undetermined. The read gets to within 3 residues of the CDR3 end, and the germline J gene fills in the rest. CDR3 length: 14 residues. Between the trimmed V and J ends, which lost 4 bases and 7 bases, there was a span of 13 bases. Germline V gives CDR1 MGHRA, CDR2 YSYEKL.

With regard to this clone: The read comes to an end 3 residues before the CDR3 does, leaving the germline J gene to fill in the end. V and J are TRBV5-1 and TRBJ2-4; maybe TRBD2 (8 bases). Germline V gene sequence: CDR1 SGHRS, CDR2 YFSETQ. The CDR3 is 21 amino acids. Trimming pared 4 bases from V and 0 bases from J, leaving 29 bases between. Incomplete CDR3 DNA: TGCGCCAGCAGCCCCTCAGGGGGTAGCGGGGCGAATGGGTTAGCCAAAAACATT. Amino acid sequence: CASSPSGGSGANGLAKNI. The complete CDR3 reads CASSPSGGSGANGLAKNIQYF.

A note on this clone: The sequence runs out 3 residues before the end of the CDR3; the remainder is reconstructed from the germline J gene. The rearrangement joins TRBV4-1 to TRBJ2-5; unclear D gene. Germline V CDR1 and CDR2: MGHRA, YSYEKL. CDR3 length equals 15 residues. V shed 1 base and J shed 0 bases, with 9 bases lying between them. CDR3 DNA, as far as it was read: TGCGCCAGCAGCCAAGTGGTACGGTACCAAGAGACC. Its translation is CASSQVVRYQET. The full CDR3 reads CASSQVVRYQETQYF.

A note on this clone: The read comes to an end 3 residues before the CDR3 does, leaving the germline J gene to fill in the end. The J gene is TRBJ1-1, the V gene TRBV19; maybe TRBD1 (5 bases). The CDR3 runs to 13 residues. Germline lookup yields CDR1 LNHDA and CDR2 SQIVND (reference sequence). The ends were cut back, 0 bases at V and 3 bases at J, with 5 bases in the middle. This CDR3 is CASSIDRDTEAFF. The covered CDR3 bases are TGTGCCAGTAGTATAGACAGGGACACTGAA.

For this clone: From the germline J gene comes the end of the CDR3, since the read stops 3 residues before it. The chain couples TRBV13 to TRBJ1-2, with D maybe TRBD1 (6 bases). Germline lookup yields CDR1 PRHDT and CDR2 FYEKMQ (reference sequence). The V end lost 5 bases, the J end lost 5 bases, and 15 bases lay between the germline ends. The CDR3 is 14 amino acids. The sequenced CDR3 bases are TGTGCCAGCAGCCTCATGACAGGACAGTATGGC. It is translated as CASSLMTGQYG. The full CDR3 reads CASSLMTGQYGYTF.

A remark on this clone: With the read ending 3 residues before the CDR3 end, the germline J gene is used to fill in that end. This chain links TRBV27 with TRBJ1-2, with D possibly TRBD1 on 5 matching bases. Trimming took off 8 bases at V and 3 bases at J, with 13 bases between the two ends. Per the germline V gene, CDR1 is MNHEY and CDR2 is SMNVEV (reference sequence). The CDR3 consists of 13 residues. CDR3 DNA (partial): TGTGCCAGCTCGGGAGGGGCCTACTATGGC. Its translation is CASSGGAYYG. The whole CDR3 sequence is CASSGGAYYGYTF.

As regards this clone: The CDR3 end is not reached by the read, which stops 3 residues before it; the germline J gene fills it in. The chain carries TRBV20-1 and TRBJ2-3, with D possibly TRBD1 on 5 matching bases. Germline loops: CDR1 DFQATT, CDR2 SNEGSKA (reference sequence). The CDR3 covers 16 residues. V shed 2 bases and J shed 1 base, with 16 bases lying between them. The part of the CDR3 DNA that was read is TGCAGTGCTAGACGCCAGGGTTATCCCGGCACAGATACG. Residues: CSARRQGYPGTDT. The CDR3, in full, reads CSARRQGYPGTDTQYF.

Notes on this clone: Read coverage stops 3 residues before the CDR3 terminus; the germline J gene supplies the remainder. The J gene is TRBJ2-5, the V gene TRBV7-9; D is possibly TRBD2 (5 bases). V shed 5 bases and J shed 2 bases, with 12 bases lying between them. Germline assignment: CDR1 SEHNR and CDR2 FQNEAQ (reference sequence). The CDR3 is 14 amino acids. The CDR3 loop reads CASSDTRAQETQYF. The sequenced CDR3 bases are TGTGCCAGCAGCGACACTAGGGCTCAAGAGACC.

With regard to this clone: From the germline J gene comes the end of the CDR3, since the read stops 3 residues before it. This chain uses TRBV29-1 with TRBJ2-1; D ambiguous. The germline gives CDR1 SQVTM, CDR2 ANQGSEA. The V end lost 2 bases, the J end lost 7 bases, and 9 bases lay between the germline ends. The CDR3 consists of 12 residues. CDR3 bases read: TGCAGCGTTGAACTTAGATTGAATGAG. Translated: CSVELRLNE. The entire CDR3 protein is CSVELRLNEQFF.

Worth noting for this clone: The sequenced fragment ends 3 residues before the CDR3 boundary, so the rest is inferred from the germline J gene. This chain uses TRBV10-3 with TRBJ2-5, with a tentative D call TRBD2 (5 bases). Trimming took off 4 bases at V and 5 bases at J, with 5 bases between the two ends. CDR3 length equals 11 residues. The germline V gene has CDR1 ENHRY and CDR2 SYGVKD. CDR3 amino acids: CAISAGETQYF. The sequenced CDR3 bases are TGTGCCATCAGTGCGGGGGAGACC.

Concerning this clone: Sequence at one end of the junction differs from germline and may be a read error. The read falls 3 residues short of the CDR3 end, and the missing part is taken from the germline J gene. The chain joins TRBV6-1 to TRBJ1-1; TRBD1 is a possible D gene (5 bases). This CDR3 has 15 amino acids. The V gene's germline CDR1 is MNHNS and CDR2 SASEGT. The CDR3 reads CASGESPTGFAEAFF. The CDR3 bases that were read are TGTGCCAGCGGTGAAAGCCCCACAGGTTTCGCTGAA.

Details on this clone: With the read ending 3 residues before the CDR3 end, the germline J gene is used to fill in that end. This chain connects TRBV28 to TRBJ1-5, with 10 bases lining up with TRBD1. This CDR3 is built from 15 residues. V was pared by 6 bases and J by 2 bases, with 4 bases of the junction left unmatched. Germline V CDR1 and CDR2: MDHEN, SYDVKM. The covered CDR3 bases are TGTGCCAGCAGCTCTGGGACAGGGGGCAATCAGCCC. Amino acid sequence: CASSSGTGGNQP. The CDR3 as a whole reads CASSSGTGGNQPQHF.

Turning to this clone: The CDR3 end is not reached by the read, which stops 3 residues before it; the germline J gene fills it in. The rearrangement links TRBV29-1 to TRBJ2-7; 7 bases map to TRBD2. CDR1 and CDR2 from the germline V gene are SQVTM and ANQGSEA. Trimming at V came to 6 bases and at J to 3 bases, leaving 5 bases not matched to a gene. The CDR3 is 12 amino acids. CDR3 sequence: CSVGRGDYEQYF. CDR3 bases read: TGCAGCGTAGGACGGGGGGACTACGAG.

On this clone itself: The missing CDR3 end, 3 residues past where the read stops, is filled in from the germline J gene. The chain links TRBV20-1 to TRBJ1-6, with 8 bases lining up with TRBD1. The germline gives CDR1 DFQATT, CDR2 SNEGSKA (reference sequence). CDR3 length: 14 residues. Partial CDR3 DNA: TGCAGTGTCCCGAACGGACAGGGACGAAGTGCC. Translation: CSVPNGQGRSA. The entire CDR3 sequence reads CSVPNGQGRSALHF.

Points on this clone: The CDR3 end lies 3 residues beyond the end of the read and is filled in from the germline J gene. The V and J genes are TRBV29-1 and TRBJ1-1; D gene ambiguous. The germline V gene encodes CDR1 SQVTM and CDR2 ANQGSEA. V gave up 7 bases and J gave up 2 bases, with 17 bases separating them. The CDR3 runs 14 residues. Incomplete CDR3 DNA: TGCAGCGCCAGGCCACGGTTGTTAAACACTGAA. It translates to CSARPRLLNTE. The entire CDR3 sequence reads CSARPRLLNTEAFF.

The CDR3 bases that were read are TGTGCCACAAGGACTTTCCGAGCAACTAATGAAAAA. Residues: CATRTFRATNEK. The entire CDR3 is CATRTFRATNEKLFF. The chain recombines TRBV28 with TRBJ1-4; D call uncertain. The read stops 3 residues short of the end of the CDR3; the missing end is completed from the germline J gene. V lost 10 bases to trimming and J lost 0 bases, with 15 bases between them. CDR3 length: 15 amino acids. Looked up from germline, CDR1 is MDHEN and CDR2 is SYDVKM.

CDR3 sequence reads: CASINTGANYGYTF. CDR3 DNA, as far as it was read: TGTGCCAGTATAAATACAGGGGCGAACTATGGC. The rearrangement uses TRBV19 and TRBJ1-2, with TRBD1 matching 7 bases. Coverage ceases 3 residues before the CDR3 finishes, and the germline J gene fills in the end. With 7 bases clipped from V and 2 bases from J, the junction kept 7 bases outside the gene matches. Per germline, CDR1 LNHDA and CDR2 SQIVND (reference sequence). The CDR3 is 14 residues long. The whole variable domain, filled in from reference TRBV19 and TRBJ1-2, reads DGGITQSPKYLFRKEGQNVTLSCEQNLNHDAMYWYRQDPGQGLRLIYYSQIVNDFQKGDIAEGYSVSREKKESFPLTVTSAQKNPTAFYLCASINTGANYGYTFGSGTRLTVV.

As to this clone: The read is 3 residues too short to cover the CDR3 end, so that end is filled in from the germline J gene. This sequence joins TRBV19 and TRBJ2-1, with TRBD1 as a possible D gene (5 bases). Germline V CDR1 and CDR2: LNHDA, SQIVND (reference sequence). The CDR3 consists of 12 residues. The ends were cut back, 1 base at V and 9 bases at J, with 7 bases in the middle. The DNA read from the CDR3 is TGTGCCAGTAGTATAGGGACAACTGAG. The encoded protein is CASSIGTTE. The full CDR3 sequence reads CASSIGTTEQFF.

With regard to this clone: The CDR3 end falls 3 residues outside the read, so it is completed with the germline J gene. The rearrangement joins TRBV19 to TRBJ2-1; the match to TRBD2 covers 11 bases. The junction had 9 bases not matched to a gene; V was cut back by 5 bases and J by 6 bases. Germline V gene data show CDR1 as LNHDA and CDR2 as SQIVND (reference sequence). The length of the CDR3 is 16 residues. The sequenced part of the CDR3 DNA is TGTGCCAGTAGTCCGCGGCTAGCGGGAGGTCCCAATGAG. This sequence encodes CASSPRLAGGPNE. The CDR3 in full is CASSPRLAGGPNEQFF. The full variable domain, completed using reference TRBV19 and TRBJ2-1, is DGGITQSPKYLFRKEGQNVTLSCEQNLNHDAMYWYRQDPGQGLRLIYYSQIVNDFQKGDIAEGYSVSREKKESFPLTVTSAQKNPTAFYLCASSPRLAGGPNEQFFGPGTRLTVL.

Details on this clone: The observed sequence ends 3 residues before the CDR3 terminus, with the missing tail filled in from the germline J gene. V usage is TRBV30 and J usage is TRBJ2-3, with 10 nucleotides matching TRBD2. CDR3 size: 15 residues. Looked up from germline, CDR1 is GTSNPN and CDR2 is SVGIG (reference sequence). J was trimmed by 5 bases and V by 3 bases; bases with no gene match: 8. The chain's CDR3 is CAWRNSGGAGDTQYF. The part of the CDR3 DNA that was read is TGTGCCTGGAGAAACAGCGGGGGGGCTGGAGATACG.

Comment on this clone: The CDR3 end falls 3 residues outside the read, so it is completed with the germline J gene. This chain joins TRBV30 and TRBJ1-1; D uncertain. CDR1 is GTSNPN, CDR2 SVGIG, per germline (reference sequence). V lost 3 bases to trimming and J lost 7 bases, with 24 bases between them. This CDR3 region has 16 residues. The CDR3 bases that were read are TGTGCCTGGAGGGACGGGGTCGGGAGCGTCGACGGTGAA. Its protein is CAWRDGVGSVDGE. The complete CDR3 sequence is CAWRDGVGSVDGEAFF.

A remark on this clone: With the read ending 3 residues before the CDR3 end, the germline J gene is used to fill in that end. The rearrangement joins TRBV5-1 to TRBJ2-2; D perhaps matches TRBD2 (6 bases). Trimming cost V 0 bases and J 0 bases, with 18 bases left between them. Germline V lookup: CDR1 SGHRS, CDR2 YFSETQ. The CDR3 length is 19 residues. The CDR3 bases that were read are TGCGCCAGCAGCTTGGTGCCGGGACTTCGTACCACGAACACCGGGGAG. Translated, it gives CASSLVPGLRTTNTGE. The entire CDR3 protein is CASSLVPGLRTTNTGELFF.

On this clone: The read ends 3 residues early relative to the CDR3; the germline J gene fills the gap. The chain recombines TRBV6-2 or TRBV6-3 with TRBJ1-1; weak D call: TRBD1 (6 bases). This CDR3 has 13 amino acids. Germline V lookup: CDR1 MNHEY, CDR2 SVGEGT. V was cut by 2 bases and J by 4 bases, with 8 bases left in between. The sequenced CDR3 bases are TGTGCCAGCAGTTACCAGGGGTTCACTGAA. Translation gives CASSYQGFTE. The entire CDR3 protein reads CASSYQGFTEAFF.

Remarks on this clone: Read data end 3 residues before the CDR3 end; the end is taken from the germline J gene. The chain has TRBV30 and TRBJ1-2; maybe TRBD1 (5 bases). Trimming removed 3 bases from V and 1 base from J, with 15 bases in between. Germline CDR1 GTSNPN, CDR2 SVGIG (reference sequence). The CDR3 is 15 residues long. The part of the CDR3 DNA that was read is TGTGCCTGGAGGGAAGGGGCAGCCCTTAACTATGGC. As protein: CAWREGAALNYG. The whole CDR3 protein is CAWREGAALNYGYTF.

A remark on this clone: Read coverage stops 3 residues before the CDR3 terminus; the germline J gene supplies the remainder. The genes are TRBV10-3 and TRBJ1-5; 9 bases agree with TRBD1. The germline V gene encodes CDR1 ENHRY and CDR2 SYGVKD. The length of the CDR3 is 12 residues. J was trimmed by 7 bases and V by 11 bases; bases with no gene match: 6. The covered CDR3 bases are TGTGCCGGGGGACAGGGTAACCAGCCC. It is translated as CAGGQGNQP. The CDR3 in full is CAGGQGNQPQHF.

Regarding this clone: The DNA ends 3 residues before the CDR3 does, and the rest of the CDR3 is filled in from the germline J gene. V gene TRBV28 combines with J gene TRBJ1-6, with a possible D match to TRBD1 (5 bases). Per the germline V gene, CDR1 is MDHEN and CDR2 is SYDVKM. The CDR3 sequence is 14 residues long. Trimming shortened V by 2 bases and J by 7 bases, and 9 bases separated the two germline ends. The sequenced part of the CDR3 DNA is TGTGCCAGCAGTTTAACAGGCCTCAATTCACCC. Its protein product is CASSLTGLNSP. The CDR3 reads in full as CASSLTGLNSPLHF.

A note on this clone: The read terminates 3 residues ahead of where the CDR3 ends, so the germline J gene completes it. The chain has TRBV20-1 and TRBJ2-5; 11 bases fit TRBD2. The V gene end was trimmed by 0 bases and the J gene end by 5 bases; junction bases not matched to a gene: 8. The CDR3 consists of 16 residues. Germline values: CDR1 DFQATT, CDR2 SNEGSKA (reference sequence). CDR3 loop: CSARDLPSGGRETQYF. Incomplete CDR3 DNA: TGCAGTGCTAGAGATCTTCCTAGCGGGGGGCGGGAGACC.